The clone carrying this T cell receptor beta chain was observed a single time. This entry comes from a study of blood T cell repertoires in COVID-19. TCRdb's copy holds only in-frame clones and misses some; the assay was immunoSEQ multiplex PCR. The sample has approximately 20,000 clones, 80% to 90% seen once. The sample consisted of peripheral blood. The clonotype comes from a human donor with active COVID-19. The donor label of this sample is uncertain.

The CDR3 DNA sequence: TGTGCCAGCAGTCCAGGATACAATGAGCAGTTCTTC. This translates into CASSPGYNEQFF. V is TRBV12-3 or TRBV12-4 and J is TRBJ2-1, with unresolved D. V gave up 5 bases and J gave up 4 bases, with 6 bases separating them. This CDR3 has 12 residues.